The 13 T cell receptor beta chains listed next were all sequenced from one sample in a study of CD8+ T cells in alopecia areata. The sequencing template was cDNA reverse transcribed from extracted RNA. Sequenced by immunoSEQ multiplex PCR; TCRdb stores in-frame clones only, minus some. The table records fewer than 150,000 clones, 82% of them present only once. The treatment here: oral pan-JAK inhibitor, 5-10 mg twice daily. This sample comprised CD8+ T cells sorted from blood, obtained at week 4, from a patient treated with tofacitinib. The receptors derive from a human donor with alopecia areata.

This chain connects TRBV5-4 to TRBJ2-6; 12 bases match TRBD1. Looked up from germline, CDR1 is SGHNT and CDR2 is YYREEE (reference sequence). The length of the CDR3 is 17 residues. Unmatched junction bases numbered 3, after V lost 0 bases and J lost 5 bases. CDR3 DNA sequence: TGTGCCAGCAGCTTGGGGGACAGGGGGCTTAGGGCCAACGTCCTGACTTTC. Translating it yields CASSLGDRGLRANVLTF.

The chain links TRBV13 to TRBJ2-7; D is unresolved. CDR1 PRHDT and CDR2 FYEKMQ come from the germline V gene (reference sequence). The CDR3 length is 15 residues. V gave up 5 bases and J gave up 0 bases, with 14 bases separating them. The CDR3 nucleotides read TGTGCCAGCAGCCGATCTACTCTAAGCTCCTACGAGCAGTACTTC. Protein sequence: CASSRSTLSSYEQYF.

A single count supports this clone. V gene TRBV7-9 combines with J gene TRBJ2-2; 8 bases fit TRBD1. This CDR3 has 16 amino acids. The germline CDR1 and CDR2 sequences are SEHNR and FQNEAQ (reference sequence). J gave up 2 bases and V 5 bases, and 7 bases lay outside the gene matches. The CDR3 sequence: CASSPDRGINTGELFF. DNA for the CDR3: TGTGCCAGCAGCCCTGACAGGGGTATAAACACCGGGGAGCTGTTTTTT.

The rearrangement links TRBV27 to TRBJ2-5, with no clear D. Germline-derived CDR1 and CDR2 are MNHEY and SMNVEV (reference sequence). This CDR3 comprises 14 residues. V shed 2 bases and J shed 6 bases, with 13 bases lying between them. CDR3 region: CASSLKSAEQTQYF. As DNA, the CDR3 is TGTGCCAGCAGTTTAAAGTCTGCCGAGCAGACCCAGTACTTC.

The chain uses TRBV7-9 and TRBJ2-5; D possibly uses TRBD1 or TRBD2 (5 bases each). The CDR3 is 16 amino acids. Trimming left V 5 bases short and J 11 bases short, with 27 bases between. Germline V gene lookup returns CDR1 SEHNR and CDR2 FQNEAQ (reference sequence). CDR3 amino acids: CASSRSEGTFLGEQYF. The CDR3 DNA follows: TGTGCCAGCAGCCGAAGTGAGGGGACGTTTTTAGGAGAGCAGTACTTC.

V and J are TRBV5-5 and TRBJ2-7; 9 nucleotides line up with TRBD1. CDR1 SGHKS and CDR2 YYEKEE come from the germline V gene (reference sequence). Trimming took 2 bases from V and 1 from J; bases not matched to a gene: 1. The CDR3 spans 14 residues. The CDR3 sequence is CASSFGTGSYEQYF. The DNA of the CDR3 is TGTGCCAGCAGCTTCGGGACAGGGTCCTACGAGCAGTACTTC.

The chain employs TRBV5-6 and TRBJ2-3, with 10 bases aligning to TRBD2. Germline CDR1 and CDR2: SGHDT and YYEEEE. Losses at the gene ends were 4 bases for V and 3 bases for J; bases not matched to a gene: 17. The CDR3 covers 19 residues. This CDR3 is CASSLSYLAGAPETDTQYF. CDR3 DNA: TGTGCCAGCAGCCTAAGTTACCTAGCGGGGGCCCCGGAGACAGATACGCAGTATTTT.

The J gene is TRBJ2-5, the V gene TRBV9; D ambiguous. The CDR3 sequence is 11 residues long. Trimming left V 0 bases short and J 5 bases short, with 2 bases between. The germline gives CDR1 SGDLS, CDR2 YYNGEE. DNA for the CDR3: TGTGCCAGCAGCGTAGTGGAGACCCAGTACTTC. Its translation: CASSVVETQYF. The entire variable domain, with the rest obtained from reference TRBV9 and TRBJ2-5, is as follows: DSGVTQTPKHLITATGQRVTLRCSPRSGDLSVYWYQQSLDQGLQFLIQYYNGEERAKGNILERFSAQQFPDLHSELNLSSLELGDSALYFCASSVVETQYFGPGTRLLVL.

The genes are TRBV9 and TRBJ2-5, with D possibly matching TRBD2 (7 bases). In germline, CDR1 is SGDLS, CDR2 YYNGEE. CDR3 size: 15 residues. The ends were cut back, 0 bases at V and 0 bases at J, with 9 bases in the middle. CDR3 in amino acids: CASSVEGGNQETQYF. The CDR3 DNA is TGTGCCAGCAGCGTAGAGGGGGGGAACCAAGAGACCCAGTACTTC. Complete variable domain (other parts from reference TRBV9 and TRBJ2-5): DSGVTQTPKHLITATGQRVTLRCSPRSGDLSVYWYQQSLDQGLQFLIQYYNGEERAKGNILERFSAQQFPDLHSELNLSSLELGDSALYFCASSVEGGNQETQYFGPGTRLLVL.

The chain is built from TRBV6-1 and TRBJ2-5; 9 bases are a match to TRBD2. Germline assignment: CDR1 MNHNS and CDR2 SASEGT. The V segment lost 4 bases and the J segment 4 bases; nucleotides outside the gene matches: 10. The CDR3 is 16 residues long. The CDR3 DNA sequence: TGTGCCAGCAGTGCCCGTTGGGAAGCGGGGGGAGAGACCCAGTACTTC. Amino acids: CASSARWEAGGETQYF.

The V gene is TRBV5-6, the J gene TRBJ2-7; D possibly matches TRBD1 or TRBD2 (6 bases each). V lost 5 bases and J 2 bases, leaving 14 bases between the germline ends. The length of the CDR3 is 14 residues. Germline V gene data show CDR1 as SGHDT and CDR2 as YYEEEE. In DNA, the CDR3 is TGTGCCAGCAGGAAGGAGGGGGAGGCCTACGAGCAGTACTTC. Translating gives CASRKEGEAYEQYF.

The CDR3 loop reads CASSYHGQGVLSGANVLTF. CDR3 DNA: TGCGCCAGCAGCTACCATGGACAGGGGGTGCTCTCTGGGGCCAACGTCCTGACTTTC. The rearrangement uses TRBV5-1 and TRBJ2-6, with 10 bases lining up with TRBD1. This CDR3 spans 19 amino acids. After removal of 3 bases from V and 0 bases from J, the junction contained 9 bases not matched to a gene. Germline V CDR1 and CDR2: SGHRS, YFSETQ.

The V gene is TRBV7-9, the J gene TRBJ2-1; D ambiguous. The V gene's germline CDR1 is SEHNR and CDR2 FQNEAQ (reference sequence). The CDR3 is 11 amino acids. V gave up 5 bases and J gave up 10 bases, with 9 bases separating them. Written as DNA, the CDR3 is TGTGCCAGCAGCCCCGTGACGGAGCAGTTCTTC. Protein product: CASSPVTEQFF.